The 7 T cell receptor beta chains listed next were all sequenced from one sample in a study of control samples from healthy donors and cancer patients. Sequenced by immunoSEQ multiplex PCR; TCRdb stores in-frame clones only, minus some. The sample consists of 150,000 to 200,000 clones, roughly 94% of them appearing once. Sequenced input: blood. These receptors came from a middle-aged woman in good health.

A single count supports this clone. The V call is TRBV29-1, the J call TRBJ2-3, with 12 nucleotides matching TRBD2. Germline V lookup: CDR1 SQVTM, CDR2 ANQGSEA. V lost 3 bases, J lost 2 bases, and 3 bases stayed unmatched. CDR3 length: 15 residues. The DNA for the CDR3 is TGCAGCGTTGATGGACTAGCGGGGTACACAGATACGCAGTATTTT. Translation gives CSVDGLAGYTDTQYF.

The J gene is TRBJ2-7, the V gene TRBV7-2; TRBD2 matches at 8 bases. The CDR3 contains 14 residues. V trimming: 5 bases; J trimming: 3 bases; junction bases outside the gene matches: 6. Germline CDR1 SGHTA, CDR2 FQGNSA. The CDR3 loop is CASSPVAGSYEQYF. The CDR3, as DNA: TGTGCCAGCAGCCCCGTAGCGGGGAGCTACGAGCAGTACTTC.

As concerns this clone: At the DNA level, this CDR3 is encoded by other sequences in the same sample as well. J is TRBJ1-1 and V is TRBV5-1; TRBD1 agrees at 10 bases. V shed 7 bases, J shed 2 bases, and the junction held 2 bases outside the gene matches. The CDR3 is made up of 13 amino acids. CDR1 and CDR2 from the germline V gene are SGHRS and YFSETQ. The CDR3 coding sequence is TGCGCCAGCCGGACAGGGGGTAACACTGAAGCTTTCTTT. Translation gives CASRTGGNTEAFF.

The chain employs TRBV7-9 and TRBJ1-4; TRBD1 aligns across 7 bases. V shed 5 bases, J shed 0 bases, and the junction held 9 bases outside the gene matches. Germline CDR1 is SEHNR and CDR2 is FQNEAQ (reference sequence). This CDR3 spans 17 amino acids. Written as DNA, the CDR3 is TGTGCCAGCAGCCCTGGCCGGGACAGCGCAACTAATGAAAAACTGTTTTTT. This encodes CASSPGRDSATNEKLFF.

V gene TRBV7-9 combines with J gene TRBJ2-1, with 8 bases fitting TRBD1. The germline CDR1 and CDR2 sequences are SEHNR and FQNEAQ (reference sequence). The junction had 20 bases not matched to a gene; V was cut back by 5 bases and J by 14 bases. CDR3 length: 16 residues. The CDR3 DNA sequence: TGTGCCAGCAGCCCAGAGTTTATCAGGGGGCTTCGACGGAAGTTCTTC. Translated: CASSPEFIRGLRRKFF. Supplemented by reference TRBV7-9 and TRBJ2-1, the full variable domain reads DTGVSQNPRHKITKRGQNVTFRCDPISEHNRLYWYRQTLGQGPEFLTYFQNEAQLEKSRLLSDRFSAERPKGSFSTLEIQRTEQGDSAMYLCASSPEFIRGLRRKFFGPGTRLTVL.

This chain connects TRBV19 to TRBJ2-7, with D tentatively TRBD1 (6 bases). Trimming took 4 bases from V and 2 from J, leaving 15 bases between them. The CDR3 totals 15 residues. The V gene's germline CDR1 is LNHDA and CDR2 SQIVND (reference sequence). CDR3 residues: CASSTQGLYAYEQYF. CDR3 in DNA: TGTGCCAGTAGTACACAGGGCCTTTATGCCTACGAGCAGTACTTC.

The CDR3 loop reads CASTRGAAGTEAFF. In DNA, the CDR3 is TGTGCCAGCACGAGGGGGGCCGCGGGCACTGAAGCTTTCTTT. The V and J genes are TRBV9 and TRBJ1-1; the D gene is possibly TRBD1 (6 bases). The CDR3 contains 14 residues. V dropped 6 bases and J dropped 4 bases, with 16 bases sitting between them. In germline, CDR1 is SGDLS, CDR2 YYNGEE.